This is a list of T cell receptor beta chains from one sample in a study of cytomegalovirus exposure and HLA in healthy donors. TCRdb keeps only in-frame clones here, not all; method: immunoSEQ multiplex PCR. The table records 110,000 to 150,000 clones, 70% to 75% of them present only once. Material: PBMCs. These receptors were obtained from a young woman in good health and CMV-seronegative. CDR3s include the opening cysteine and the closing phenylalanine or tryptophan. Fields, in order: J gene, D gene, clone size, V gene, CDR3 DNA, CDR3 protein. D genes are given only for firm matches. Where a row states a size, it is once, few, many or the class of an expanded clone; other rows omit it.

TRBJ1-6 TRBD1 - TRBV4-2 TGTGCCAGCAGCCAACTGCAGGGGGCAGGGCATTCACCCCTCCACTTT CASSQLQGAGHSPLHF
TRBJ2-2 TRBD1 - TRBV7-7 TGTGCTAGCAGCTTGGACCAGGGGGTCCCCGGGGAGCTGTTTTTT CASSLDQGVPGELFF
TRBJ1-4 - - TRBV7-2 TGTGCCAGCAGCCCCAATGGGCCAGGGGTGGGTGAAAAACTGTTTTTT CASSPNGPGVGEKLFF
TRBJ2-2 - - TRBV2 TGTGCCAGCAGTGCCTTGGGCGGGGTGAACACCGGGGAGCTGTTTTTT CASSALGGVNTGELFF
TRBJ1-4 - few TRBV28 TGTGCCAGCAGTTTAGTTCAGGGGCCAAATGAAAAACTGTTTTTT CASSLVQGPNEKLFF
TRBJ2-3 TRBD2 - TRBV4-2 TGTGCCAGCAGCCCACGGGGTAGCGGGAGCTGGGAACCAGATACGCAGTATTTT CASSPRGSGSWEPDTQYF
TRBJ2-3 TRBD2 - TRBV5-5 TGTGCCAGCAGCTTTTATAGCGGGGGGCTGACTAGCACAGATACGCAGTATTTT CASSFYSGGLTSTDTQYF
TRBJ2-5 TRBD1 - TRBV5-4 TGTGCCAGCAGCGAGGGACAGCAAGAGACCCAGTACTTC CASSEGQQETQYF
TRBJ1-1 - - TRBV7-8 TGTGCCAGCAGCCCCGGTGGGAACACTGAAGCTTTCTTT CASSPGGNTEAFF
TRBJ2-5 - - TRBV7-3 TGTGCCAGCAGCTTTTCAGCGGACCAAGAGACCCAGTACTTC CASSFSADQETQYF
TRBJ1-2 TRBD1 - TRBV5-1 TGCGCCAGCAGCTTGGGGGGGCCAGGGGGATTTGACTATGGCTACACCTTC CASSLGGPGGFDYGYTF
TRBJ2-7 TRBD2 - TRBV5-6 TGTGCCAGCAGCTTGCGGACTAGGAACGAGCAGTACTTC CASSLRTRNEQYF
TRBJ2-1 TRBD2 - TRBV5-6 TGTGCCAGCAGCTTGGCCGAACGGGGGGGCATGAATGAGCAGTTCTTC CASSLAERGGMNEQFF
TRBJ2-3 TRBD2 few TRBV7-3 TGTGCCAGCAGCGAATCATTAGCGGGAGCTAGGGATACGCAGTATTTT CASSESLAGARDTQYF
TRBJ2-5 TRBD2 - TRBV9 TGTGCCAGCAGCAAGGTGGGGGCGGGGGGTACCCAGTACTTC CASSKVGAGGTQYF
TRBJ1-2 - once TRBV28 TGTGCCAGCAGTACCCCACACCAGGGCATCAGCGTCTACACCTTC CASSTPHQGISVYTF
TRBJ2-1 - - TRBV7-9 TGTGCCAGCAGCTCGGGGTTCAGTTCCGATGAGCAGTTCTTC CASSSGFSSDEQFF
TRBJ2-5 - - TRBV5-6 TGTGCCAGCAGCCCTCAGGGGAGCGAGGAGACCCAGTACTTC CASSPQGSEETQYF
TRBJ2-2 TRBD2 - TRBV7-6 TGTGCCAGCAGCTTAGGAGCGGGAGCGGGCGGGGAGCTGTTTTTT CASSLGAGAGGELFF
TRBJ2-5 - few TRBV7-8 TGTGCCAGCAGCTTTACTGGACGGGAGATTCAAGAGACCCAGTACTTC CASSFTGREIQETQYF
TRBJ2-5 - once TRBV6-6 TGTGCCAGCATTTCGACAGGACAAGAGACCCAGTACTTC CASISTGQETQYF
TRBJ2-5 TRBD2 few TRBV5-1 TGCGCCAGCAGCCCTACTAGCGGAGGGGGGGAGACCCAGTACTTC CASSPTSGGGETQYF
TRBJ1-1 - few TRBV6-1 TGTGCCAGCAGTGCACAGGGGAACACTGAAGCTTTCTTT CASSAQGNTEAFF
TRBJ2-5 - - TRBV7-3 TGTGCCAGCAGCTTGGGCTATCAAGAGACCCAGTACTTC CASSLGYQETQYF
TRBJ2-1 TRBD1 - TRBV18 TGTGCCAGCTCACCCGTCGGACAGGGGGTCAATGAGCAGTTCTTC CASSPVGQGVNEQFF
TRBJ1-2 TRBD1 - TRBV28 TGTGCCAGCAGTCTAGGACAGGGGGCGGGTGGCTACACCTTC CASSLGQGAGGYTF
TRBJ2-1 - few TRBV28 TGTGCCAGCAGTCCCCGGGACATTGCTAGCGGCCTGAGCTCCTACAATGAGCAGTTCTTC CASSPRDIASGLSSYNEQFF
TRBJ2-7 - few TRBV11-2 TGTGCCAGCAGCTCTCTAGGTGGCCGATACGAGCAGTACTTC CASSSLGGRYEQYF
TRBJ2-1 - - TRBV29-1 TGCAGCGTTGAGTGGGCGGGATCGGGAGCTCTTGGCTACAATGAGCAGTTCTTC CSVEWAGSGALGYNEQFF
TRBJ1-2 TRBD1 - TRBV28 TGTGCCACTTCGGGACAGGGGGCGCCCCAAGGGGGCTACACCTTC CATSGQGAPQGGYTF
TRBJ1-4 - - TRBV6-6 TGTGCCAGCATCTCACCCCTCGGAAAACTGTTTTTT CASISPLGKLFF
TRBJ2-7 TRBD1 - TRBV6-5 TGTGCCAGCAGTACAGGGGATAGCTCCTACGAGCAGTACTTC CASSTGDSSYEQYF
TRBJ2-4 TRBD1 - TRBV5-1 TGCGCCAGCAGCTTGGGGCAGGGGGTTGGAAACATTCAGTACTTC CASSLGQGVGNIQYF
TRBJ2-2 - - TRBV7-2 TGTGCCAGCAGCTTGGACTATATCGGGGAGCTGTTTTTT CASSLDYIGELFF
TRBJ1-5 TRBD1 - TRBV6-1 TGTGCCAGCCAGATCGGGACAGTCAATCAGCCCCAGCATTTT CASQIGTVNQPQHF
TRBJ1-1 TRBD1 - TRBV7-9 TGTGCCAGCAGCTCACTTACGACAGGGCGGAGGACTGAAGCTTTCTTT CASSSLTTGRRTEAFF
TRBJ2-3 - - TRBV2 TGTGCCAGCATCCGGGATAGCGGAGCCACAGATACGCAGTATTTT CASIRDSGATDTQYF
TRBJ2-1 TRBD2 few TRBV6-5 TGTGCCAGCAGTACCTCGACTAGCGGGGGAATTAAGCAGTTCTTC CASSTSTSGGIKQFF
TRBJ1-4 - - TRBV5-1 TGCGCCAGCAGCTTGTTAGAGCAACCAAATTTT CASSLLEQPNF
TRBJ2-1 - - TRBV28 TGTGCCAGCAGTTTACCACTAGGCGGAGCCTACAATGAGCAGTTCTTC CASSLPLGGAYNEQFF
TRBJ2-5 TRBD1 - TRBV2 TGTGCCAGCAGTCTGGGACAGGAGTTTCAAGAGACCCAGTACTTC CASSLGQEFQETQYF
TRBJ2-2 TRBD2 - TRBV27 TGTGCCAGCAGTTTGTCGGGGGGGTGGGACACCGGGGAGCTGTTTTTT CASSLSGGWDTGELFF
TRBJ2-7 - - TRBV4-1 TGCGCCAGCAGCCGAGGCTACGAGCAGTACTTC CASSRGYEQYF
TRBJ2-5 TRBD1 once TRBV5-4 TGTGCCAGCAGCCCCGGCAGGGGGCAAGAGACCCAGTACTTC CASSPGRGQETQYF
TRBJ1-2 TRBD1 - TRBV19 TGTGCCAGTTCTCGAGGGGGCGGCTACACCTTC CASSRGGGYTF
TRBJ2-5 TRBD1 - TRBV9 TGTGCCAGCAGCGGGGGGACAGGGGCGGGAGAGACCCAGTACTTC CASSGGTGAGETQYF
TRBJ1-5 TRBD1 few TRBV28 TGTGCCAGCAGTTTTCTCGGGACAGGGGGCGCTCGACAGCCCCAGCATTTT CASSFLGTGGARQPQHF
TRBJ2-5 TRBD2 - TRBV6-1 TGTGCCAGCAGTGAAGGTCGGACTAGCGGGAGTGGGTGGGAGACCCAGTACTTC CASSEGRTSGSGWETQYF
TRBJ2-7 TRBD2 - TRBV5-6 TGTGCCAGCAGCTTGGCCCTTACTAGCGGGAGGGCCGGCTACGAGCAGTACTTC CASSLALTSGRAGYEQYF
TRBJ2-4 TRBD1 - TRBV5-6 TGTGCCAGCAGCTTGGGTCAGGGGGCCGCCATTCAGTACTTC CASSLGQGAAIQYF